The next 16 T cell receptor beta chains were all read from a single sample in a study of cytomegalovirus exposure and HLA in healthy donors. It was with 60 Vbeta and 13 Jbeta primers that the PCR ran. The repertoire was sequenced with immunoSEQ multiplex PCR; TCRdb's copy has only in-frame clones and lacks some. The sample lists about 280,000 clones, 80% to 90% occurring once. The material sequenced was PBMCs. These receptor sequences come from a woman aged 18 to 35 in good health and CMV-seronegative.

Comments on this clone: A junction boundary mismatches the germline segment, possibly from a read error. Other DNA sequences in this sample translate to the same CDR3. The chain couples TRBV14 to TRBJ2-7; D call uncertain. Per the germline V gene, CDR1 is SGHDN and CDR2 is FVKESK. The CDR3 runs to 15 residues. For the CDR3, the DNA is TGCGCCAGCAGCCAAGACGGTTCCCTTATCTACGAGCAGTACTTC. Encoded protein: CASSQDGSLIYEQYF.

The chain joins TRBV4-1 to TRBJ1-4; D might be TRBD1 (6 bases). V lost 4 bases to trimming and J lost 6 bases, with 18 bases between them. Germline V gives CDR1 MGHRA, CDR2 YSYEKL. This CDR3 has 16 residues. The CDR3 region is CASSRIMQGLDEKLFF. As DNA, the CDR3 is TGCGCCAGCAGCCGCATTATGCAGGGGTTGGATGAAAAACTGTTTTTT.

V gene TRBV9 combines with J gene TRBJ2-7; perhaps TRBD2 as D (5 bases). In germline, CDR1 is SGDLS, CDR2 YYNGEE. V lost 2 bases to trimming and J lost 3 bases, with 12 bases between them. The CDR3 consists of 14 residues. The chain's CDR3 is CASSVGVGGYEQYF. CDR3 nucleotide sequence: TGTGCCAGCAGCGTTGGGGTAGGAGGCTACGAGCAGTACTTC. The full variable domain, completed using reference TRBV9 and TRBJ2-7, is DSGVTQTPKHLITATGQRVTLRCSPRSGDLSVYWYQQSLDQGLQFLIQYYNGEERAKGNILERFSAQQFPDLHSELNLSSLELGDSALYFCASSVGVGGYEQYFGPGTRLTVT.

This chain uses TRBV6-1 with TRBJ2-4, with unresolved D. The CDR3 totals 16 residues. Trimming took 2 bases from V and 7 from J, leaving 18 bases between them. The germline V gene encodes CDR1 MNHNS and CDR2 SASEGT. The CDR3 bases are TGTGCCAGCAGTGAATTCTTTGGAGAGTTTCTTAACATTCAGTACTTC. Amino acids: CASSEFFGEFLNIQYF.

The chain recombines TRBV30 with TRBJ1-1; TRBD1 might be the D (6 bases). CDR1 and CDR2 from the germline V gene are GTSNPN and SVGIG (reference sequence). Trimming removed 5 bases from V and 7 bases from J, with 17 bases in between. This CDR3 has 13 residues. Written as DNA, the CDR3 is TGTGCCTGGGCCGGGGGGCGAGTCAGTGAAGCTTTCTTT. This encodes CAWAGGRVSEAFF.

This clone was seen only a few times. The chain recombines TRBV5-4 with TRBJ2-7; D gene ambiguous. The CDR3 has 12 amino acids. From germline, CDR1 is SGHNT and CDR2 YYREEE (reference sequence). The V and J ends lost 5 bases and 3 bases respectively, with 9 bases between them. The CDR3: CASSLDFYEQYF. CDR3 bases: TGTGCCAGCAGTTTAGACTTCTACGAGCAGTACTTC. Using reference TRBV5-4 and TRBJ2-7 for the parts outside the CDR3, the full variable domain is ETGVTQSPTHLIKTRGQQVTLRCSSQSGHNTVSWYQQALGQGPQFIFQYYREEENGRGNFPPRFSGLQFPNYSSELNVNALELDDSALYLCASSLDFYEQYFGPGTRLTVT.

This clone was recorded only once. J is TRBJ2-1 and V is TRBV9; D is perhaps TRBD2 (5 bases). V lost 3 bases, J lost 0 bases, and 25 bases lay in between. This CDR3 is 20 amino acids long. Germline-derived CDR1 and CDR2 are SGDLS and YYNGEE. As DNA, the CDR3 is TGTGCCAGCAGCGCCCCACAGAGGGTAGAGATCCCTTCCTCCTACAATGAGCAGTTCTTC. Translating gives CASSAPQRVEIPSSYNEQFF.

CDR3 in amino acids: CARVGPQGTEAFF. For the CDR3, the DNA is TGTGCCAGGGTCGGACCTCAGGGCACTGAAGCTTTCTTT. This chain links TRBV2 with TRBJ1-1; perhaps TRBD1 as D (5 bases). Germline V gene lookup returns CDR1 SNHLY and CDR2 FYNNEI. Trimming cost V 9 bases and J 4 bases, with 15 bases left between them. This CDR3 spans 13 amino acids.

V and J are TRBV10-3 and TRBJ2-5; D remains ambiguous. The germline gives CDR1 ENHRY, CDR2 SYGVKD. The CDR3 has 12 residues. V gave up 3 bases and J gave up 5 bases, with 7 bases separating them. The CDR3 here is CAISDKEETQYF. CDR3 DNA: TGTGCCATCAGTGATAAGGAGGAGACCCAGTACTTC.

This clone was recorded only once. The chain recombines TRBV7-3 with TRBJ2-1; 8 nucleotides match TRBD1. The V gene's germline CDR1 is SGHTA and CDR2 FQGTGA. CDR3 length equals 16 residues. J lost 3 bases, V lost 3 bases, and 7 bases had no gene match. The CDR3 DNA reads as TGTGCCAGCAGCTTGAAGAGCAGGGGGCTCTACAATGAGCAGTTCTTC. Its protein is CASSLKSRGLYNEQFF.

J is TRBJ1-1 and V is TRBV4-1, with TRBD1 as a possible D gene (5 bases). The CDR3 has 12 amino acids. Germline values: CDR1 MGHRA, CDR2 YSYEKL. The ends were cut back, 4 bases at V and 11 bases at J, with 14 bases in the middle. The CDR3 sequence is CASSLTGGSAFF. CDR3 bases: TGCGCCAGCAGCCTCACTGGGGGGTCGGCTTTCTTT.

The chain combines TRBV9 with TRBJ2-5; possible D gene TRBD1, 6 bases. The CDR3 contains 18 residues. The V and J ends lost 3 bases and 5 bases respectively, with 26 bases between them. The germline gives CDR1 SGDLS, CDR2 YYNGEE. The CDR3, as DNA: TGTGCCAGCAGCGCACGGGACACCTCCTATGCCATTTGGGAGACCCAGTACTTC. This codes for CASSARDTSYAIWETQYF.

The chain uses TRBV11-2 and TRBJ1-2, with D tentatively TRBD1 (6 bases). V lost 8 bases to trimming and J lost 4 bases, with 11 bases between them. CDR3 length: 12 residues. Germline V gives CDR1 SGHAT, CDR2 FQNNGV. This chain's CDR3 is CASGDRTYGYTF. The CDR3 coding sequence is TGTGCCAGCGGCGACAGGACCTATGGCTACACCTTC.

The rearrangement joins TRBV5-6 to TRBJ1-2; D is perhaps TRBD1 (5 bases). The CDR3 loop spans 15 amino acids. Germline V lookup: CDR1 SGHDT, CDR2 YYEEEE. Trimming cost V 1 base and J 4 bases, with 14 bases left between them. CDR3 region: CASSLLAGRSYGYTF. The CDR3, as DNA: TGTGCCAGCAGCTTGTTGGCAGGGCGAAGCTATGGCTACACCTTC.

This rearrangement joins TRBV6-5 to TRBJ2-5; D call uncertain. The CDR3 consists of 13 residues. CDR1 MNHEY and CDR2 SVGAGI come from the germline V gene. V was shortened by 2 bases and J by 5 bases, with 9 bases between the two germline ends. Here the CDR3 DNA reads TGTGCCAGCAGTTACACCGGGTGGGAGACCCAGTACTTC. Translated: CASSYTGWETQYF.

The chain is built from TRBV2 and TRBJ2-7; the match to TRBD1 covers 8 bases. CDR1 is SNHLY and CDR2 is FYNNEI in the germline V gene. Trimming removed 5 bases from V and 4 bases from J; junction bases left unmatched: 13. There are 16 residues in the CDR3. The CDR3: CASSKGDGQGQYEQYF. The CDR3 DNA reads TGTGCCAGCAGTAAGGGAGATGGACAGGGACAGTACGAGCAGTACTTC.